This T cell receptor (beta chain) emerged from a study of Ad26.COV2.S vaccination and SARS-CoV-2 variants. General study results and limits: Among vaccine recipients, spike-specific TCR breadth exceeded that of placebo recipients. Reportedly, after vaccination the spike-specific CD8+ and CD4+ T cell responses displayed substantial breadth.

Of note for this clone: Its specificity is unknown.

Germline CDR1 SGHRS, CDR2 YFSETQ. The ends lost 2 bases at V and 7 bases at J; junction bases unmatched: 4. CDR3 length: 13 residues. The data were produced by immunoSEQ multiplex PCR, yet TCRdb's version contains in-frame clones alone and is incomplete. The table has around 370,000 clones, about 92% seen once. The chain couples TRBV5-1 to TRBJ2-5; TRBD1 agrees at 8 bases. This clonotype was obtained from a human donor who had recovered from COVID-19. Sequences were derived from peripheral blood, sampled after recovery from COVID-19. DNA of the CDR3: TGCGCCAGCAGCTTCGGACAGGGTGGGACCCAGTACTTC. Its protein product is CASSFGQGGTQYF.